A selection of T cell receptor beta chains follows, all from one sample in a study of T-cell reconstitution after alpha-beta-depleted transplantation in children. Via MiXCR, TCRdb re-called the PCR reads, giving one row per CDR3 protein. The profile shows some 640,000 distinct CDR3 sequences, approximately 15% of them singletons. The sequencing here drew on PBMCs from the stem cell graft donor, taken from the stem cell graft. Receptors were obtained from a human donor who donated a stem cell graft to a child with acute myeloid leukemia. Each CDR3 is given with its conserved first and last residue. A D gene is named only where the DNA matches it firmly. The listing skips clone size in some rows; elsewhere it reads once, few, many or a size class.

D gene,J gene,V gene,clone size,CDR3 protein,CDR3 DNA
-,TRBJ2-1,TRBV9,-,CASSPPANEQFF,TGTGCCAGCAGCCCCCCGGCCAATGAGCAGTTCTTC
-,TRBJ2-2,TRBV24-1,many,CATSDSPLGGGELFF,TGTGCCACCAGTGATTCGCCGTTAGGTGGTGGGGAGCTGTTTTTT
TRBD1,TRBJ2-3,TRBV20-1,few,CSAPLRGLDTDTQYF,TGCAGTGCTCCCCTCAGGGGGCTGGACACAGATACGCAGTATTTT
TRBD2,TRBJ2-2,TRBV7-2,many,CASSLGGGTLNTGELFF,TGTGCCAGCAGCTTAGGGGGAGGGACCCTGAACACCGGGGAGCTGTTTTTT
TRBD1,TRBJ1-2,TRBV12-3/TRBV12-4,many,CASSPRTGNGYTF,TGTGCCAGCAGTCCCCGGACAGGGAATGGCTACACCTTC
TRBD2,TRBJ2-5,TRBV20-1,-,CSASYGTSGGGETQYF,TGCAGTGCTAGTTATGGGACTAGCGGGGGAGGGGAGACCCAGTACTTC
TRBD1,TRBJ2-7,TRBV29-1,-,CSVVRDRVDEQYF,TGCAGCGTGGTGCGGGACAGGGTAGACGAGCAGTACTTC
TRBD1,TRBJ2-5,TRBV25-1,few,CASGNTGTVVETQYF,TGTGCCAGCGGAAATACCGGGACAGTGGTAGAGACCCAGTACTTC
TRBD2,TRBJ2-1,TRBV20-1,many,CSAQLADQYNEQFF,TGCAGTGCTCAACTAGCGGACCAATACAATGAGCAGTTCTTC
TRBD1,TRBJ2-2,TRBV28,few,CASSHRGRRDGELFF,TGTGCCAGCAGCCACAGGGGGCGCCGTGACGGGGAGCTGTTTTTT
-,TRBJ2-2,TRBV12-5,-,CASGFESAGELFF,TGTGCTAGTGGTTTCGAGTCTGCCGGGGAGCTGTTTTTT
TRBD1,TRBJ1-5,TRBV20-1,many,CSARTGDQPQHF,TGCAGTGCAAGGACAGGGGATCAGCCCCAGCATTTT
-,TRBJ2-1,TRBV5-1,many,CASSPGPHEQFF,TGCGCCAGCAGCCCGGGACCACATGAGCAGTTCTTC
TRBD1,TRBJ2-1,TRBV20-1,many,CSAKPGQGGNEQFF,TGCAGTGCTAAACCGGGACAGGGAGGCAATGAGCAGTTCTTC
-,TRBJ1-1,TRBV5-4,many,CASSLNTGDYTEAFF,TGTGCCAGCAGCTTGAATACAGGAGATTACACTGAAGCTTTCTTT
-,TRBJ1-3,TRBV4-2,-,CASSQGASGNTIYF,TGTGCCAGCAGCCAGGGGGCTTCTGGAAACACCATATATTTT
-,TRBJ1-3,TRBV20-1,many,CSARDPKPGNTIYF,TGCAGTGCTAGAGATCCAAAACCTGGAAACACCATATATTTT
-,TRBJ2-1,TRBV7-8,many,CASSSRNWANNEQFF,TGTGCCAGCAGCTCCAGGAATTGGGCTAACAATGAGCAGTTCTTC
-,TRBJ1-2,TRBV6-5,many,CASSWAFGRGYTF,TGTGCCAGCAGTTGGGCGTTCGGGCGTGGCTACACCTTC
-,TRBJ2-5,TRBV15,once,CATSIALRAETQYF,TGTGCCACCAGCATCGCCTTGCGGGCGGAGACCCAGTACTTC